The T cell receptor (beta chain) described here comes from a study of siplizumab effects on memory and regulatory T cells (dated by TCRdb to between 2018 and 2021). Describing the broader study: The study examined how the anti-CD2 antibody siplizumab affects alloreactive T-cell subsets in allogeneic mixed lymphocyte reactions built from human PBMCs.

The junction carries 14 bases between V and J, which are trimmed by 4 bases and 0 bases respectively. Reading from cysteine to phenylalanine, the CDR3 counts 15 amino acids. Only the CDR3 part of the read is kept: 45 bases, read in frame from the first base. CDR1 and CDR2, looked up from the germline V gene, are SGHRS and YFSETQ. A word on this clone: No cognate antigen has been identified for it. Base qualities are not provided; no much larger clone lies one nucleotide away.

Additional sequencing covered unstimulated subsets from three donor pairs, namely CD8+ effector memory, CD4+ naive, CD8+ TEMRA, CD4+ memory and CD8+ naive. Sorted unstimulated T cells and proliferating T cells recovered from mixed lymphocyte reactions were subjected to TCRbeta CDR3 sequencing. Fresh whole blood from approximately ten HLA-typed healthy donors was used to isolate PBMCs. What the authors observed across the whole study: For roughly 75-96% of proliferating CD4+ or CD8+ clones, no naive or memory phenotype could be assigned. Because sequences below about 10^-5 frequency were poorly captured, only a minor fraction of alloreactive clones could be mapped to unstimulated subsets. Among mappable alloreactive CD4+ clones, an average Treg-derived fraction of about 69% was observed with siplizumab, compared with roughly 25% in control reactions. The cumulative frequency of alloreactive sequences that could be traced back to unstimulated CD4+ memory T cells was significantly reduced by siplizumab. Unstimulated naive T cells appeared more diverse than memory T cells, and naive cells seemed to contribute substantially to the alloresponse. The suppressive function of proliferating Tregs from siplizumab cultures was not functionally confirmed.

Library generation was performed with the immunoSEQ multiplex PCR assay. Around 9.9 x 10^4 TCR templates per sample were assayed by the deep sequencing platform. Genomic DNA extracted from sorted T cells was used for TCRbeta CDR3 sequencing. Per the source publication's procedure: The R programming language was used for the clonal analysis of the TCRbeta CDR3 data. Comparing unstimulated samples against CFSE-low samples taken after the reaction was how alloreactive CD4+ and CD8+ clones were defined. By matching sequences to the repertoires of sorted unstimulated Treg and non-Treg cells, each alloreactive CD4+ clone was assigned a regulatory or non-regulatory origin. Entries here come from immuneACCESS through TCRdb and include only in-frame sequences with V and J called. Some clones fail to appear in such tables; in the studies checked, an unresolved V gene covers under half of the shortfall, and the cause of the remainder is unknown. V, J and clone size are taken as reported in that table, and D and trimming were inferred from the DNA itself. This sample comprises about 52,000 clones, less than 98% of them detected only once. Around 0.64% of the sample goes to the ten largest clones.

Sequenced material: naive CD4+ T cells sorted from blood. The cell subset or site label of this sample denotes: unstimulated naive T cells. The chain is made from TRBV5-1 and TRBJ2-7, with the D segment possibly TRBD1 or TRBD2, each aligning over 5 bases. The receptor was derived from a human donor in good health. The CDR3 protein: CASSGPKGSSYEQYF. The nucleotides read TGCGCCAGCAGCGGTCCCAAGGGGAGCTCCTACGAGCAGTACTTC.